These T cell receptor beta chains were read from a single sample in a study of read filtering for tumor transcriptome and immune sequencing. Via MiXCR, TCRdb re-called the reads, giving one row per CDR3 protein. The sample lists roughly 68,000 distinct CDR3 sequences; roughly 14% were seen once. The specimen was a population of CD138-negative cells sorted from bone marrow. The receptors shown here come from a donor over 35 with multiple myeloma. The CDR3 runs from the conserved cysteine through the conserved F or W. D genes are given only for firm matches. Clone size is not always given. Where it is, it says once, few, many or a class for expanded clones.

TRBV11-2,many,NA,TRBJ2-1,CASSRAYNEQFF,TGTGCCAGCAGCCGGGCGTACAATGAGCAGTTCTTC
TRBV19,NA,NA,TRBJ1-5,CASSPTSNQPQHF,TGTGCCAGTAGCCCCACAAGCAATCAGCCCCAGCATTTT
TRBV19,few,NA,TRBJ1-5,CASSIADNQPQHF,TGTGCCAGTAGTATAGCTGACAATCAGCCCCAGCATTTT
TRBV20-1,NA,NA,TRBJ2-1,CSASFGAGYNEQFF,TGCAGTGCTAGTTTTGGGGCTGGGTACAATGAGCAGTTCTTC
TRBV29-1,NA,NA,TRBJ1-2,CSAEAPGEGRDGYTF,TGCAGCGCTGAAGCCCCCGGAGAGGGGAGGGATGGCTACACCTTC
TRBV11-2,few,NA,TRBJ2-7,CASSLGVQARAEQYF,TGTGCCAGCAGCTTAGGCGTGCAGGCTAGGGCCGAGCAGTACTTC
TRBV7-2,many,NA,TRBJ2-7,CASTPGSGTYEQYF,TGTGCCAGTACCCCTGGAAGCGGCACCTACGAGCAGTACTTC
TRBV4-3,few,TRBD1,TRBJ2-3,CASSPGQATDTQYF,TGCGCCAGCAGCCCAGGACAGGCCACAGATACGCAGTATTTT
TRBV6-6,NA,NA,TRBJ2-7,CASRPGTRGPEQYF,TGTGCCAGCAGACCCGGGACTAGGGGGCCGGAGCAGTACTTC
TRBV6-5,many,NA,TRBJ1-1,CASSYRDTYTEAFF,TGTGCCAGCAGTTACCGGGACACTTACACTGAAGCTTTCTTT
TRBV12-3/TRBV12-4,NA,TRBD2,TRBJ2-1,CASSIRLAGNEQFF,TGTGCCAGCAGTATAAGACTAGCGGGTAATGAGCAGTTCTTC
TRBV4-2,few,NA,TRBJ1-2,CASSRMMGPRGVGYTF,TGTGCCAGCAGCCGTATGATGGGACCCAGGGGCGTCGGCTACACCTTC
TRBV6-1,many,NA,TRBJ2-5,CASSPRGRETQYF,TGTGCCAGCAGTCCCAGGGGTCGGGAGACCCAGTACTTC
TRBV6-5,many,NA,TRBJ2-3,CASSYGYGATDTQYF,TGTGCCAGCAGTTACGGGTATGGGGCCACAGATACGCAGTATTTT
TRBV29-1,NA,NA,TRBJ2-2,CSAEDLSNTGELFF,TGCAGCGCTGAAGATCTCAGCAACACCGGGGAGCTGTTTTTT
TRBV5-6,NA,TRBD2,TRBJ2-1,CASSRPLAGEYNEQFF,TGTGCCAGCAGCCGGCCCCTAGCGGGAGAATACAATGAGCAGTTCTTC
TRBV7-3,few,NA,TRBJ1-3,CASSHGTGNTIYF,TGTGCCAGCAGCCATGGCACTGGAAACACCATATATTTT
TRBV2,many,NA,TRBJ2-2,CASTKAGELFF,TGTGCCAGCACGAAGGCCGGGGAGCTGTTTTTT
TRBV20-1,many,NA,TRBJ2-1,CSARAPGPSGYNEQFF,TGCAGTGCTAGAGCCCCGGGCCCTTCCGGGTACAATGAGCAGTTCTTC
TRBV11-2,many,NA,TRBJ2-5,CASSLPRGQMKIKTQYF,TGTGCCAGCAGCTTACCTCGAGGACAGATGAAGATTAAGACCCAGTACTTC
TRBV7-9,many,TRBD2,TRBJ2-5,CASSREGETQYF,TGTGCCAGCAGCCGGGAGGGGGAGACCCAGTACTTC
TRBV24-1,NA,NA,TRBJ2-5,CATSPGLLYQETQYF,TGTGCCACCTCTCCGGGACTCCTGTACCAAGAGACCCAGTACTTC
TRBV7-2,many,NA,TRBJ2-7,CASSLAGGGYGEQYF,TGTGCCAGCAGCTTAGCCGGGGGAGGCTACGGGGAGCAGTACTTC
TRBV7-2,many,NA,TRBJ2-1,CASSGDVGTYNEQFF,TGTGCCAGCAGCGGAGATGTGGGGACCTACAATGAGCAGTTCTTC
TRBV5-5,many,TRBD1,TRBJ1-1,CASSLEGTGKTEAFF,TGTGCCAGCAGCTTGGAAGGGACAGGGAAGACTGAAGCTTTCTTT
TRBV28,many,TRBD1,TRBJ1-2,CASSSYNRGNYGYTF,TGTGCCAGCAGTTCCTATAACAGGGGGAACTATGGCTACACCTTC
TRBV6-2/TRBV6-3,NA,NA,TRBJ2-1,CATNIRRANEQFF,TGTGCCACCAATATAAGGAGGGCTAATGAGCAGTTCTTC
TRBV20-1,few,TRBD2,TRBJ2-7,CSARPPRGLSSEQYF,TGCAGTGCTAGGCCTCCAAGGGGACTATCCAGCGAGCAGTACTTC
TRBV7-6,NA,NA,TRBJ2-7,CASSNRDGGSYEQYF,TGTGCCAGCAGCAACCGGGACGGGGGCTCCTACGAGCAGTACTTC
TRBV7-9,many,TRBD2,TRBJ2-3,CASSRGHSGGGNTQYF,TGTGCCAGCAGCAGGGGGCATAGCGGGGGCGGAAATACGCAGTATTTT
TRBV20-1,many,NA,TRBJ2-3,CSARELNGRYTDTQYF,TGCAGTGCTAGAGAACTCAATGGACGCTACACAGATACGCAGTATTTT
TRBV15,few,TRBD2,TRBJ2-7,CATSGKTSGAYEQYF,TGTGCCACCAGCGGCAAGACTAGCGGGGCCTACGAGCAGTACTTC
TRBV5-6,many,NA,TRBJ2-1,CASSFEGPYNEQFF,TGTGCCAGCAGCTTCGAGGGGCCCTACAATGAGCAGTTCTTC
TRBV6-6,many,NA,TRBJ1-3,CASSYGTSRDTIYF,TGTGCCAGCAGTTACGGGACCTCCAGGGACACCATATATTTT
TRBV10-3,few,TRBD1,TRBJ2-1,CAISTDRYNEQFF,TGTGCCATCAGTACGGACAGGTACAATGAGCAGTTCTTC
TRBV12-5,NA,NA,TRBJ2-1,CASGAMTSYNEQFF,TGTGCTAGTGGTGCCATGACTAGCTACAATGAGCAGTTCTTC
TRBV14,few,NA,TRBJ2-7,CASSQGQIFEQYF,TGTGCCAGCAGCCAAGGTCAGATTTTCGAGCAGTACTTC
TRBV20-1,many,TRBD1,TRBJ2-5,CSAGTGQKETQYF,TGCAGTGCAGGGACAGGTCAGAAAGAGACCCAGTACTTC
TRBV19,NA,TRBD2,TRBJ2-1,CASSIGTSGYNEQFF,TGTGCCAGTAGTATAGGGACTAGCGGGTACAATGAGCAGTTCTTC
TRBV7-2,many,NA,TRBJ1-4,CASSPRPKGANEKLFF,TGTGCCAGCAGCCCGCGCCCTAAGGGAGCTAATGAAAAACTGTTTTTT
TRBV7-8,many,NA,TRBJ2-2,CASSQVGGGLAGELFF,TGTGCCAGCAGCCAAGTGGGTGGGGGGCTGGCCGGGGAGCTGTTTTTT
TRBV11-2,many,TRBD1,TRBJ2-2,CASSSQTGLGGELFF,TGTGCCAGCAGCTCGCAGACAGGGTTGGGCGGGGAGCTGTTTTTT
TRBV6-6,many,TRBD2,TRBJ2-3,CASRTSGNLHTQYF,TGTGCCAGCAGGACTAGCGGAAATTTACATACGCAGTATTTT
TRBV7-2,few,TRBD1,TRBJ2-3,CASSPTGGSTDTQYF,TGTGCCAGCAGCCCGACAGGGGGGAGCACAGATACGCAGTATTTT
TRBV21-1,NA,NA,TRBJ1-1,CASSGHRVHNTEAFF,TGTGCCAGCAGCGGCCACAGGGTCCACAACACTGAAGCTTTCTTT